The present T cell receptor (beta chain) was sequenced within a study of blood T cell repertoires in COVID-19. At the level of the study: The samples span acute and convalescent COVID-19 from the United States, Italy and Spain.

V was cut by 0 bases and J by 5 bases, with 12 bases left in between. CDR1 and CDR2 from the germline V gene are SGDLS and YYNGEE. This CDR3 region has 15 residues. Repertoires were generated with immunoSEQ multiplex PCR, while TCRdb's copy carries only in-frame clones and drops some. Among roughly 200,000 clones listed, about 83% were seen once. V and J are TRBV9 and TRBJ2-1; a weak D match, TRBD2 (6 bases). Sample: peripheral blood. The origin of this receptor is a man between 60 and 75 years old who had recovered from COVID-19. The CDR3 sequence is CASSVAAGWNNEQFF. In DNA form, the CDR3 reads TGTGCCAGCAGCGTAGCGGCGGGATGGAACAATGAGCAGTTCTTC.